These 17 T cell receptor beta chains came from one sample sequenced in a study of CD8 T cells in Susac syndrome. An amount of RNA that ranged from about 0.45 to 1 ug was reverse transcribed with random hexamers. TCRdb itself ran the immunoSEQ multiplex PCR reads through MiXCR, one entry per CDR3 protein. The sample lists about 280,000 distinct CDR3 sequences, about 88% occurring once. The sequenced material came from CD8+ T cells from PBMCs. These receptors were collected from a human donor with multiple sclerosis.

The chain joins TRBV5-5 to TRBJ1-1; maybe TRBD1 (5 bases). The CDR3 loop spans 12 amino acids. Germline-derived CDR1 and CDR2 are SGHKS and YYEKEE (reference sequence). Trimming took off 3 bases at V and 7 bases at J, with 10 bases between the two ends. The CDR3 DNA is TGTGCCAGCAGCTCAGGGCCGCTTGAAGCTTTCTTT. Translation: CASSSGPLEAFF.

In its sample, this clonotype was seen once. This chain links TRBV5-1 with TRBJ2-1; D is unclear. CDR3 length: 16 amino acids. The germline V gene encodes CDR1 SGHRS and CDR2 YFSETQ. With 4 bases removed from V and 0 bases from J, the gap between germline ends came to 14 bases. The chain's CDR3 is CASSPQRMSSYNEQFF. CDR3 sequence (DNA): TGCGCCAGCAGCCCGCAGAGAATGAGCTCCTACAATGAGCAGTTCTTC.

The chain combines TRBV7-9 with TRBJ1-2; D not resolved. Deletions cut 2 bases from V and 3 bases from J, with 19 bases between. CDR1 is SEHNR and CDR2 is FQNEAQ in the germline V gene (reference sequence). The CDR3 contains 17 residues. The CDR3 region is CASSLKVGAGGHYGYTF. For the CDR3, the DNA is TGTGCCAGCAGCTTAAAGGTTGGCGCAGGTGGGCACTATGGCTACACCTTC.

The chain joins TRBV15 to TRBJ2-1; D is ambiguous. V was pared by 4 bases and J by 4 bases, with 11 bases between. Germline V gene sequence: CDR1 LNHNV, CDR2 YYDKDF (reference sequence). CDR3 length: 14 amino acids. The CDR3 reads CATSKRLEYNEQFF. CDR3 DNA sequence: TGTGCCACCAGCAAGCGCCTGGAATACAATGAGCAGTTCTTC.

V usage is TRBV25-1 and J usage is TRBJ2-1, with 13 bases identical to TRBD2. The germline V gene encodes CDR1 MGHDK and CDR2 SYGVNS. The CDR3 contains 18 residues. V gave up 5 bases and J gave up 0 bases; unmatched junction bases: 7. The CDR3, as DNA: TGTGCCAGCAGTCCACTAGCGGGAGGGACGAGCTCCTACAATGAGCAGTTCTTC. Translated: CASSPLAGGTSSYNEQFF. Together with reference TRBV25-1 and TRBJ2-1, the CDR3 gives the full variable domain: EADIYQTPRYLVIGTGKKITLECSQTMGHDKMYWYQQDPGMELHLIHYSYGVNSTEKGDLSSESTVSRIRTEHFPLTLESARPSHTSQYLCASSPLAGGTSSYNEQFFGPGTRLTVL.

This clonotype has more than one count but fewer than ten. The chain couples TRBV6-1 to TRBJ1-5; TRBD1 agrees at 7 bases. The CDR3 has 16 residues. From germline, CDR1 is MNHNS and CDR2 SASEGT. Trimming at V came to 4 bases and at J to 4 bases, leaving 10 bases not matched to a gene. The chain's CDR3 is CASSVIIRDSNQPQHF. The CDR3 DNA sequence: TGTGCCAGCAGTGTAATAATCCGGGACAGTAATCAGCCCCAGCATTTT.

The chain recombines TRBV7-6 with TRBJ2-2; 10 nucleotides align to TRBD2. The CDR3 is 16 residues long. Trimming removed 5 bases from V and 7 bases from J; junction bases left unmatched: 10. Germline V CDR1 and CDR2: SGHVS, FNYEAQ. In DNA, the CDR3 is TGTGCCAGCAGCCCGTCCCTAGCGGGAGTTATCGGGGAGCTGTTTTTT. Translated: CASSPSLAGVIGELFF. Supplemented by reference TRBV7-6 and TRBJ2-2, the full variable domain reads GAGVSQSPRYKVTKRGQDVALRCDPISGHVSLYWYRQALGQGPEFLTYFNYEAQQDKSGLPNDRFSAERPEGSISTLTIQRTEQRDSAMYRCASSPSLAGVIGELFFGEGSRLTVL.

The J gene is TRBJ2-6, the V gene TRBV29-1, with D uncertain. The V gene's germline CDR1 is SQVTM and CDR2 ANQGSEA. This CDR3 is built from 14 residues. With 3 bases removed from V and 3 bases from J, the gap between germline ends came to 9 bases. The CDR3 loop reads CSVDLGVGANVLTF. Here the CDR3 DNA reads TGCAGCGTTGATTTGGGCGTTGGGGCCAACGTCCTGACTTTC.

The chain employs TRBV25-1 and TRBJ1-2; D uncertain. The CDR3 is made up of 13 amino acids. Germline values: CDR1 MGHDK, CDR2 SYGVNS. V lost 3 bases and J 4 bases, leaving 9 bases between the germline ends. The CDR3 sequence: CASSDQNLYGYTF. The DNA for the CDR3 is TGTGCCAGCAGTGATCAGAACCTCTATGGCTACACCTTC.

The J gene is TRBJ1-5, the V gene TRBV7-8, with 10 nucleotides matching TRBD1. Germline V lookup: CDR1 SGHVS, CDR2 FQNEAQ. The CDR3 consists of 14 residues. Unmatched junction bases numbered 7, after V lost 7 bases and J lost 7 bases. This CDR3 reads CASMRTGGGQPQHF. For the CDR3, the DNA is TGTGCCAGCATGCGGACAGGGGGTGGCCAGCCCCAGCATTTT.

The V and J genes are TRBV15 and TRBJ1-1; a weak D match, TRBD1 (6 bases). The CDR3 consists of 14 residues. V lost 0 bases to trimming and J lost 5 bases, with 10 bases between them. Germline V CDR1 and CDR2: LNHNV, YYDKDF (reference sequence). The CDR3 loop is CATSRDRGGTEAFF. The CDR3 region has the DNA TGTGCCACCAGCAGAGATAGGGGGGGTACTGAAGCTTTCTTT.

The chain has TRBV21-1 and TRBJ2-1; the DNA was not used to check the table's D call, TRBD1. TRBV21-1 is marked as a pseudogene. The CDR3 contains 14 residues. CDR3 bases: TGTGCCAGCAGCGCACCGACCCAGGGTTCTGAGCAGTTCTTC. Translating gives CASSAPTQGSEQFF.

This chain links TRBV6-1 with TRBJ2-7; 7 nucleotides agree with TRBD2. Germline V gene sequence: CDR1 MNHNS, CDR2 SASEGT. The length of the CDR3 is 15 residues. With V trimmed by 2 bases and J by 0 bases, 4 bases remained unmatched. CDR3: CASSEFGGSSYEQYF. DNA of the CDR3: TGTGCCAGCAGTGAATTCGGGGGGAGCTCCTACGAGCAGTACTTC.

The chain links TRBV28 to TRBJ2-7; tentatively, D is TRBD2 (5 bases). CDR1 is MDHEN, CDR2 SYDVKM, per germline. V lost 8 bases and J 5 bases, leaving 13 bases between the germline ends. The CDR3 loop spans 12 amino acids. CDR3 coding DNA: TGTGCCAGCTACCGGGGTTTCGACGAGCAGTACTTC. This codes for CASYRGFDEQYF.

The V and J genes are TRBV10-2 and TRBJ1-1, with a weak D call TRBD1 (5 bases). Trimming took 2 bases from V and 4 from J, leaving 14 bases between them. The CDR3 length is 15 residues. CDR1 is WSHSY, CDR2 SAAADI, per germline. In DNA, the CDR3 is TGCGCCAGCAGTGAGCCACAGGAGGAGACCACTGAAGCTTTCTTT. Its translation is CASSEPQEETTEAFF.

This chain links TRBV13 with TRBJ2-1; perhaps TRBD2 as D (5 bases). The CDR3 extends over 14 amino acids. Trimming pared 4 bases from V and 5 bases from J, leaving 12 bases between. Germline lookup yields CDR1 PRHDT and CDR2 FYEKMQ (reference sequence). The CDR3 nucleotides are TGTGCCAGCAGCTCCCGACTAAGGGACAATGAGCAGTTCTTC. The encoded protein is CASSSRLRDNEQFF. The full variable domain, its missing parts supplied by reference TRBV13 and TRBJ2-1, is AAGVIQSPRHLIKEKRETATLKCYPIPRHDTVYWYQQGPGQDPQFLISFYEKMQSDKGSIPDRFSAQQFSDYHSELNMSSLELGDSALYFCASSSRLRDNEQFFGPGTRLTVL.

The V and J genes are TRBV20-1 and TRBJ2-2, with 9 bases matching TRBD2. Germline values: CDR1 DFQATT, CDR2 SNEGSKA (reference sequence). The trim removed 5 bases at V and 6 bases at J, leaving 10 bases unmatched. The CDR3 runs to 15 residues. The CDR3 reads CSAPTGTSPPGELFF. CDR3 DNA sequence: TGCAGTGCTCCTACCGGGACTAGCCCCCCCGGGGAGCTGTTTTTT.